This TCR beta chain came from a study of blood T cells in healthy people across ages. Findings and limits, study-wide: Older age went with lower TCR beta diversity per million T cells, in a roughly linear way.

V was pared by 0 bases and J by 9 bases, with 7 bases of the junction left unmatched. The germline V gene encodes CDR1 MNHEY and CDR2 SVGAGI. The CDR3 spans 15 residues. The authors drew around 9.3 milliliters of peripheral blood from each donor. A J-beta primer mix and a sample-barcoded 5' primer were used in a second PCR of about 6 to 12 cycles. TCRdb fed the 5' RACE reads into MiXCR, producing one record per CDR3 protein. The sample lists 1,100,000 or so distinct CDR3 sequences; under 55% were seen once. About this clonotype itself: What it binds is unknown.

Sequencing was performed on blood. The J gene is TRBJ2-1, the V gene TRBV6-5; TRBD2 matches at 8 bases. The receptor was derived from a woman aged 55-75 years in good health. The CDR3 loop reads CASSYSRQAGGEQFF. The CDR3 bases are TGTGCCAGCAGTTACTCCCGACAGGCGGGGGGTGAGCAGTTCTTC.